The 19 T cell receptor beta chains below come from one sample, sequenced in a study of T-cell reconstitution after alpha-beta-depleted transplantation in children. This sample's TCRbeta library carried unique molecular identifier barcodes. TCRdb re-called the PCR reads through MiXCR, storing one row per CDR3 protein. The sample contains more than 400,000 distinct CDR3 sequences, roughly 44% of which appear only once. Sample: PBMCs, taken before TCRalphabeta/CD19-depleted stem cell transplant. The source of these receptors is a girl aged 2-10 years with aplastic anemia, due to receive a stem cell transplant.

As regards this clonotype: Given a much more abundant clone one base away, this may be a read error. The genes are TRBV29-1 and TRBJ2-2; no definite D call. Germline assignment: CDR1 SQVTM and CDR2 ANQGSEA. CDR3 length equals 11 residues. In DNA, the CDR3 is TGCGGCGTTCTAAGCACCGGGGAGCTGTTTTTT. It yields the protein CGVLSTGELFF.

Comment on this clonotype: A read error may explain this, as a much larger clone is one base away. V and J are TRBV7-2 and TRBJ1-2, with a weak D call TRBD1 (5 bases). Per germline, CDR1 SGHTA and CDR2 FQGNSA. This CDR3 is 14 amino acids long. This CDR3 is CASSLTGDGAGDTF. The CDR3 DNA follows: TGTGCCAGCAGCTTAACGGGGGACGGGGCTGGCGACACCTTC. Complete variable domain (other parts from reference TRBV7-2 and TRBJ1-2): GAGVSQSPSNKVTEKGKDVELRCDPISGHTALYWYRQSLGQGLEFLIYFQGNSAPDKSGLPSDRFSAERTGGSVSTLTIQRTQQEDSAVYLCASSLTGDGAGDTFGSGTRLTVV.

This clonotype was counted a few times. The rearrangement joins TRBV18 to TRBJ2-7; D is undetermined. The CDR3 sequence is 16 residues long. Germline V gene lookup returns CDR1 KGHSH and CDR2 LQKENI. Trimming cost V 0 bases and J 3 bases, with 15 bases left between them. CDR3 nucleotide sequence: TGTGCCAGCTCACCACCGGGTAGGGTCGGTAACTACGAGCAGTACTTC. Protein product: CASSPPGRVGNYEQYF.

The chain uses TRBV15 and TRBJ2-1; 7 nucleotides line up with TRBD2. CDR1 and CDR2 (germline): LNHNV, YYDKDF (reference sequence). The V segment lost 0 bases and the J segment 7 bases; nucleotides outside the gene matches: 12. CDR3 length: 17 amino acids. The CDR3 DNA is TGTGCCACCAGCAGAGATCTGGCTAGCGGAAAGGTAAATGAGCAGTTCTTC. Encoded protein: CATSRDLASGKVNEQFF.

This sequence joins TRBV10-3 and TRBJ2-7; 7 bases fit TRBD1. The CDR3 runs 14 residues. The V gene end was trimmed by 2 bases and the J gene end by 3 bases; junction bases not matched to a gene: 4. CDR1 is ENHRY, CDR2 SYGVKD, per germline. The CDR3: CAISEGTAGYEQYF. In DNA, the CDR3 is TGTGCCATCAGTGAGGGGACAGCCGGCTACGAGCAGTACTTC.

This clonotype has more than one count but fewer than ten. The chain combines TRBV6-1 with TRBJ1-2; D gene unclear. Trimming pared 1 base from V and 6 bases from J, leaving 9 bases between. In germline, CDR1 is MNHNS, CDR2 SASEGT. This CDR3 contains 13 residues. CDR3 loop: CASSEGVAHGYTF. The CDR3 coding sequence is TGTGCCAGCAGTGAAGGGGTGGCTCATGGCTACACCTTC.

The chain has TRBV27 and TRBJ2-7, with D uncertain. Germline-derived CDR1 and CDR2 are MNHEY and SMNVEV (reference sequence). The CDR3 is 13 residues long. Trimming removed 2 bases at V and 6 bases at J, with 11 bases between. The CDR3 DNA follows: TGTGCCAGCAGTTTAAATATGATGGGCGAGCAGTACTTC. It translates to CASSLNMMGEQYF.

In this sample, this clonotype turned up many times. J is TRBJ2-6 and V is TRBV9, with TRBD1 matching 8 bases. V shed 0 bases and J 1 base; nucleotides not matched to a gene: 9. Germline CDR1 SGDLS, CDR2 YYNGEE. This CDR3 has 19 residues. CDR3 sequence (DNA): TGTGCCAGCAGCGTAGCTTGGACAGGGCGCGGATCTGGGGCCAACGTCCTGACTTTC. Its translation is CASSVAWTGRGSGANVLTF.

At least ten counts were recorded for this clonotype. The CDR3 here is CASSLVKQLNTGELFF. CDR3 coding DNA: TGCGCCAGCAGCTTAGTAAAACAGTTGAACACCGGGGAGCTGTTTTTT. This chain joins TRBV5-1 and TRBJ2-2; D remains ambiguous. V gave up 2 bases and J gave up 1 base, with 12 bases separating them. This CDR3 has 16 residues. CDR1 is SGHRS, CDR2 YFSETQ, per germline.

This clonotype came up a few times. The V and J genes are TRBV20-1 and TRBJ1-6; TRBD1 matches 10 bases. J lost 7 bases, V lost 3 bases, and 3 bases had no gene match. CDR3 length: 14 residues. CDR1 is DFQATT, CDR2 SNEGSKA, per germline (reference sequence). The CDR3 loop is CSARKGQGNSPLHF. The CDR3 coding sequence is TGCAGTGCTAGGAAGGGACAGGGGAATTCACCCCTCCACTTT.

The chain employs TRBV19 and TRBJ1-1; D call uncertain. The V and J ends lost 2 bases and 5 bases respectively, with 15 bases between them. CDR1 is LNHDA and CDR2 is SQIVND in the germline V gene (reference sequence). The CDR3 has 15 residues. CDR3 amino acids: CASSISAGLGTEAFF. CDR3 in DNA: TGTGCCAGTAGTATAAGTGCAGGATTGGGGACTGAAGCTTTCTTT. Variable domain in full (rest from reference TRBV19 and TRBJ1-1): DGGITQSPKYLFRKEGQNVTLSCEQNLNHDAMYWYRQDPGQGLRLIYYSQIVNDFQKGDIAEGYSVSREKKESFPLTVTSAQKNPTAFYLCASSISAGLGTEAFFGQGTRLTVV.

The chain recombines TRBV11-2 with TRBJ2-7, with 9 nucleotides matching TRBD2. The CDR3 has 17 amino acids. The trim removed 0 bases at V and 0 bases at J, leaving 6 bases unmatched. Germline V gene lookup returns CDR1 SGHAT and CDR2 FQNNGV. CDR3 bases: TGTGCCAGCAGCTTAGAGGGGATAGCGGGAGTCTCCTACGAGCAGTACTTC. Amino acid sequence: CASSLEGIAGVSYEQYF.

The table lists this clonotype with a count of one. The chain couples TRBV7-2 to TRBJ2-7; 10 bases map to TRBD2. CDR3 size: 16 residues. The V and J ends lost 3 bases and 7 bases, in that order; junction bases with no gene match: 12. From germline, CDR1 is SGHTA and CDR2 FQGNSA. Written as DNA, the CDR3 is TGTGCCAGCAGCTTCTCTAGCGGGGGCTTCACGAGGGAGCAGTACTTC. It encodes CASSFSSGGFTREQYF.

This clonotype was observed a handful of times. The V gene is TRBV11-2, the J gene TRBJ2-3; TRBD2 matches 12 bases. V was pared by 5 bases and J by 1 base, with 13 bases of the junction left unmatched. The germline CDR1 and CDR2 sequences are SGHAT and FQNNGV. The CDR3 runs to 19 residues. DNA of the CDR3: TGTGCCAGCAGCGCACCCGTGGCTAGCGGGGGGGATGGCACAGATACGCAGTATTTT. Its translation: CASSAPVASGGDGTDTQYF.

The chain employs TRBV12-3 or TRBV12-4 and TRBJ2-5; maybe TRBD1 (6 bases). This CDR3 is 12 amino acids long. With 7 bases removed from V and 2 bases from J, the gap between germline ends came to 8 bases. The CDR3 sequence: CASTGEQETQYF. The CDR3 DNA is TGTGCCAGCACAGGGGAACAAGAGACCCAGTACTTC.

This clonotype has a count of ten or more. The genes are TRBV6-1 and TRBJ2-7; 7 nucleotides line up with TRBD1. The length of the CDR3 is 14 residues. Germline V CDR1 and CDR2: MNHNS, SASEGT. The V segment lost 4 bases and the J segment 2 bases; nucleotides outside the gene matches: 5. The CDR3 region is CASSVRTGTYEQYF. CDR3 in DNA: TGTGCCAGCAGTGTGCGGACAGGCACCTACGAGCAGTACTTC.

The CDR3 loop reads CASSLALRGAGEQYF. CDR3 nucleotides: TGTGCCAGCAGCTTAGCGCTACGGGGGGCGGGGGAGCAGTACTTC. The chain has TRBV7-2 and TRBJ2-7; D is possibly TRBD2 (7 bases). Trimming shortened V by 0 bases and J by 7 bases, and 16 bases separated the two germline ends. Germline CDR1 SGHTA, CDR2 FQGNSA. The CDR3 spans 15 residues.

V is TRBV3-1 and J is TRBJ2-6; D possibly matches TRBD1 or TRBD2 (8 bases each). Germline values: CDR1 LGHDT, CDR2 YNNKEL (reference sequence). V lost 4 bases, J lost 1 base, and 23 bases lay in between. This CDR3 comprises 20 residues. The CDR3 DNA follows: TGTGCCAGCAGCCTAAGTCTGGGACAGGCGGGGGGTTCTGGGGCCAACGTCCTGACTTTC. Amino acid sequence: CASSLSLGQAGGSGANVLTF.

V is TRBV28 and J is TRBJ1-3; D is unresolved. From germline, CDR1 is MDHEN and CDR2 SYDVKM. Trimming pared 7 bases from V and 4 bases from J, leaving 14 bases between. The CDR3 is made up of 14 amino acids. CDR3 bases: TGTGCCAGCAAACAACTGCTCCTGGGAAACACCATATATTTT. Residues: CASKQLLLGNTIYF.